The sequence of this T cell receptor beta chain was determined in a study of type 1 regulatory T cells. Overall study: This in vitro CD4 product, T-allo10, is enriched for Tr1 cells and alloantigen-specific.

Via MiXCR, TCRdb re-called the reads, giving one row per CDR3 protein. This sample has 60,000 to 70,000 distinct CDR3 sequences, with roughly three fifths found just once. Trimming removed 3 bases from V and 1 base from J; junction bases left unmatched: 2. Germline CDR1 reads DFQATT; CDR2 reads SNEGSKA (reference sequence). The CDR3 is made up of 13 amino acids. This clonotype was counted between two and nine times. The antigen remains undetermined. This sequence originates from a human donor in good health. The chain recombines TRBV20-1 with TRBJ2-5; 7 nucleotides line up with TRBD1. What was sequenced was cultured T cells, either the whole culture or a sorted T cell fraction (not recorded which). Documented subset: Tr1-enriched cell product generated in vitro against host alloantigens. The DNA for the CDR3 is TGCAGTGCTAGGACAGGGATCCAAGAGACCCAGTACTTC. Protein sequence: CSARTGIQETQYF.